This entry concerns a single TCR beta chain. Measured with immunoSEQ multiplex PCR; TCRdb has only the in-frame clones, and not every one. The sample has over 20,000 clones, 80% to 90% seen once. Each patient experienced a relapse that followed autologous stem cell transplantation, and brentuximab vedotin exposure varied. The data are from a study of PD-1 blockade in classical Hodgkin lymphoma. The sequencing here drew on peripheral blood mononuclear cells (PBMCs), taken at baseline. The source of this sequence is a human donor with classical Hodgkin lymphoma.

CDR3 in DNA: TGTGCCAGTAGTATTTACCGGGACAGGAACTATGGCTACACCTTC. Amino acid sequence: CASSIYRDRNYGYTF. The V call is TRBV19, the J call TRBJ1-2, with 8 positions matching TRBD1. The germline CDR1 and CDR2 sequences are LNHDA and SQIVND (reference sequence). The V segment lost 3 bases and the J segment 2 bases; nucleotides outside the gene matches: 5. The CDR3 sequence is 15 residues long.